These T cell receptor beta chains were read from a single sample in a study of shared clonotypes between healthy human individuals. Clones were read by immunoSEQ multiplex PCR, and TCRdb kept only the in-frame ones, dropping some. The table lists some 1,900,000 clones, around 96% of them singletons, with roughly 1.2% in the top ten. The sample was naive CD8+ T cells sorted from blood. These receptors were collected from a man between 18 and 29 years old in good health. Both conserved end residues are trimmed from each CDR3. Some rows mark clone size as missing; the rest say once, few, many or name a class of expanded clone.

TRBV11-2,NA,ASSQANDEQF
TRBV7-9,once,ASSFGTGIYEQY
TRBV27,NA,ASSVLGQGRNEQF
TRBV19,NA,ASSPSSGHADTQY
TRBV7-9,NA,ASSSDGDSPLH
TRBV28,NA,ASSNQGGWDEKLF
TRBV4-1,NA,ASSHRSRTGYEQY
TRBV11-2,NA,AIGSAGAYEQY
TRBV5-4,NA,ASSGLRQGNTEAF
TRBV5-4,NA,ASSFLAGGTEAF
TRBV13,once,ASSRLAGEQETQY
TRBV6-5,NA,ASSWTSSYNSPLH
TRBV7-2,NA,ASSFYNLGGEQY
TRBV7-9,NA,ASSLDKGTYGYT
TRBV6-5,once,ASSYPPPYEQY
TRBV5-1,NA,ASSAGTNYEQY
TRBV7-9,NA,ASSVGSYEQY
TRBV27,NA,ASSSLVADTQY
TRBV28,NA,ASSFPSQETQY
TRBV4-1,NA,ASSQEFSEPGELF
TRBV4-3,NA,ASSQDSGNTEAF
TRBV27,NA,ASSSVGARSEAF
TRBV6-1,NA,ASSEALPVLGTGTYNEQF
TRBV6-1,NA,ASSEARLAGLTYEQY